The present T cell receptor (beta chain) was sequenced within a study of OX40 agonist ivuxolimab in advanced cancers. Method: immunoSEQ multiplex PCR; TCRdb's copy keeps in-frame clones and lacks some. The sample carries 54,000 or so clones, nearly 85% recorded once. Germline CDR1 and CDR2: LNHDA and SQIVND (reference sequence). Trimming cost V 4 bases and J 2 bases; bases outside gene matches: 4. This CDR3 has 17 residues. The TCR sequence derives from an adult with an advanced solid tumor such as melanoma, head and neck, liver or kidney cancer. The chain links TRBV19 to TRBJ2-6; 11 positions match TRBD1. The sample here was CD4+ or CD8+ T cells sorted from blood, taken in a trial of the OX40 agonist ivuxolimab. CDR3: CASSTGQGVAGANVLTF. The CDR3 DNA reads TGTGCCAGTAGTACGGGACAGGGGGTCGCTGGGGCCAACGTCCTGACTTTC.